The 21 T cell receptor beta chains in this list originate from one sample, sequenced in a study of yellow fever vaccine responses in identical twins. MiXCR was run by TCRdb on the RT-PCR reads, yielding one entry per CDR3 protein. This sample has roughly 6,900 distinct CDR3 sequences, with around 84% found just once. Material: T cells from blood (PBMCs), unsorted or a sorted subset (not recorded which), obtained before or after yellow fever vaccination (not recorded which). Receptors were obtained from a woman aged 18-35 years who received the yellow fever vaccine.

This chain joins TRBV18 and TRBJ2-7; tentatively, D is TRBD2 (5 bases). Germline assignment: CDR1 KGHSH and CDR2 LQKENI. CDR3 length: 16 amino acids. Trimming cost V 2 bases and J 7 bases, with 21 bases left between them. CDR3 in DNA: TGTGCCAGCTCACCAAGCGGCCTCGTACCCAATCGAGAGCAGTACTTC. Its translation is CASSPSGLVPNREQYF.

The rearrangement joins TRBV29-1 to TRBJ2-1; 8 positions agree with TRBD2. Germline V gene data show CDR1 as SQVTM and CDR2 as ANQGSEA. V was pared by 7 bases and J by 5 bases, with 4 bases of the junction left unmatched. This CDR3 comprises 12 residues. The CDR3 DNA is TGCAGCGCCGGACTAGCCGACAATGAGCAGTTCTTC. It specifies CSAGLADNEQFF.

This clonotype appeared once. The chain joins TRBV20-1 to TRBJ2-3, with TRBD2 as a possible D gene (6 bases). The V end was cut by 8 bases, the J end by 6 bases, with 18 bases between. Per germline, CDR1 DFQATT and CDR2 SNEGSKA (reference sequence). The CDR3 covers 13 residues. In nucleotides, the CDR3 is TGCAGTCTCAACCTCCCTAGCGAGGATACGCAGTATTTT. The encoded protein is CSLNLPSEDTQYF.

The chain is built from TRBV18 and TRBJ1-6; no clear D gene. CDR1 is KGHSH, CDR2 LQKENI, per germline. V was shortened by 3 bases and J by 5 bases, with 11 bases between the two germline ends. The CDR3 length is 15 residues. The CDR3 sequence is CASSPLTSNNSPLHF. CDR3 DNA: TGTGCCAGCTCACCTTTAACGAGCAATAATTCACCCCTCCACTTT. Based on the CDR3 plus reference TRBV18 and TRBJ1-6, the full variable domain is NAGVMQNPRHLVRRRGQEARLRCSPMKGHSHVYWYRQLPEEGLKFMVYLQKENIIDESGMPKERFSAEFPKEGPSILRIQQVVRGDSAAYFCASSPLTSNNSPLHFGNGTRLTVT.

The rearrangement links TRBV7-2 to TRBJ2-3; D remains ambiguous. The CDR3 runs 13 residues. The germline CDR1 and CDR2 sequences are SGHTA and FQGNSA. The ends were cut back, 1 base at V and 5 bases at J, with 7 bases in the middle. This CDR3 is CASSLVGVDTQYF. CDR3 in DNA: TGTGCCAGCAGCTTAGTTGGAGTAGATACGCAGTATTTT. The variable domain in full, completed from reference TRBV7-2 and TRBJ2-3, reads GAGVSQSPSNKVTEKGKDVELRCDPISGHTALYWYRQSLGQGLEFLIYFQGNSAPDKSGLPSDRFSAERTGGSVSTLTIQRTQQEDSAVYLCASSLVGVDTQYFGPGTRLTVL.

The chain carries TRBV7-3 and TRBJ2-7, with no clear D. The CDR3 covers 15 residues. CDR1 and CDR2 from the germline V gene are SGHTA and FQGTGA. Trimming left V 5 bases short and J 2 bases short, with 16 bases between. The CDR3 spells CASSPNSASTYEQYF. The CDR3 nucleotides are TGTGCCAGCAGCCCTAACAGCGCAAGTACCTACGAGCAGTACTTC.

The chain is built from TRBV12-3 or TRBV12-4 and TRBJ2-3, with TRBD1 matching 7 bases. This CDR3 is built from 14 residues. Trimming took 6 bases from V and 5 from J; bases not matched to a gene: 8. Written as DNA, the CDR3 is TGTGCCAGCAGCTTAACAGGGGAAGGAGATACGCAGTATTTT. It yields the protein CASSLTGEGDTQYF.

The CDR3 region has the DNA TGTGCCAGCAGTGATCAGGGGGCGGCCAATCAGCCCCAGCATTTT. It specifies CASSDQGAANQPQHF. V gene TRBV2 combines with J gene TRBJ1-5; 8 bases align to TRBD1. In germline, CDR1 is SNHLY, CDR2 FYNNEI. V lost 3 bases and J lost 3; bases outside the gene matches: 4. The CDR3 extends over 15 amino acids.

The rearrangement uses TRBV20-1 and TRBJ2-5, with TRBD2 identical over 7 bases. J was trimmed by 6 bases and V by 0 bases; bases with no gene match: 10. Germline assignment: CDR1 DFQATT and CDR2 SNEGSKA (reference sequence). The CDR3 spans 15 residues. This CDR3 reads CSARDLGTNRKTQYF. For the CDR3, the DNA is TGCAGTGCTAGAGATCTTGGGACTAACAGAAAGACCCAGTACTTC.

The V gene is TRBV11-2, the J gene TRBJ2-1; 7 positions agree with TRBD2. Germline CDR1 reads SGHAT; CDR2 reads FQNNGV. V lost 9 bases, J lost 5 bases, and 4 bases stayed unmatched. This CDR3 has 12 amino acids. CDR3 coding DNA: TGTGCCAGTACACTAGCGAACAATGAGCAGTTCTTC. Amino acid sequence: CASTLANNEQFF.

A single count supports this clonotype. The J gene is TRBJ2-3, the V gene TRBV23-1, with D perhaps being TRBD1 or TRBD2 (5 bases each). TRBV23-1 is assigned to the ORF class and has an uncertain function. The CDR3 loop spans 14 amino acids. The V end lost 3 bases, the J end lost 6 bases, and 13 bases lay between the germline ends. The CDR3 loop is CASSQRDRVDTQYF. For the CDR3, the DNA is TGCGCCAGCAGTCAGAGGGACCGGGTGGATACGCAGTATTTT.

V gene TRBV11-2 combines with J gene TRBJ2-1, with D tentatively TRBD1 or TRBD2 (6 bases each). V lost 5 bases to trimming and J lost 4 bases, with 15 bases between them. Germline values: CDR1 SGHAT, CDR2 FQNNGV. This CDR3 comprises 15 residues. CDR3 residues: CASSLGPGAYNEQFF. DNA of the CDR3: TGTGCCAGCAGCCTAGGTCCGGGGGCGTACAATGAGCAGTTCTTC.

This rearrangement joins TRBV11-2 to TRBJ2-7, with 11 nucleotides matching TRBD1. Germline CDR1 and CDR2: SGHAT and FQNNGV. This CDR3 has 16 residues. Germline trimming cut 2 bases from V and 3 bases from J; bases unmatched to any gene: 6. The CDR3 coding sequence is TGTGCCAGCAGCTTACGGTCCGGGACAGGGGGCTACGAGCAGTACTTC. It yields the protein CASSLRSGTGGYEQYF.

The V gene is TRBV11-3, the J gene TRBJ2-5; D gene uncertain. V lost 0 bases and J lost 1, with 9 bases in between. CDR3 length: 15 amino acids. The germline gives CDR1 SGHNT, CDR2 YENEEA. DNA of the CDR3: TGTGCCAGCAGCTTAGAGTCTACCAGCCAAGAGACCCAGTACTTC. Its protein product is CASSLESTSQETQYF.

This clonotype was recorded once. The chain is built from TRBV12-5 and TRBJ2-1, with TRBD2 as a possible D gene (5 bases). Per germline, CDR1 LGHNT and CDR2 FRNRAP. The CDR3 is made up of 13 amino acids. With 6 bases removed from V and 8 bases from J, the gap between germline ends came to 14 bases. The CDR3 spells CASGGTRSDEQFF. As DNA, the CDR3 is TGTGCTAGTGGGGGTACTAGATCCGATGAGCAGTTCTTC.

CDR3 sequence reads: CASKLLGGSTEAFF. The CDR3 DNA sequence: TGTGCCAGCAAGCTGCTGGGGGGGAGCACTGAAGCTTTCTTT. The chain employs TRBV28 and TRBJ1-1; D is possibly TRBD1 (5 bases). CDR3 length: 14 residues. CDR1 MDHEN and CDR2 SYDVKM come from the germline V gene. The V end lost 7 bases, the J end lost 4 bases, and 16 bases lay between the germline ends.

The rearrangement joins TRBV7-9 to TRBJ2-7; D is undetermined. Germline lookup yields CDR1 SEHNR and CDR2 FQNEAQ (reference sequence). Trimming took off 5 bases at V and 5 bases at J, with 16 bases between the two ends. The CDR3 consists of 14 residues. The CDR3 loop reads CASSAVVSSHEQYF. In nucleotides, the CDR3 is TGTGCCAGCAGCGCGGTCGTTAGCAGCCACGAGCAGTACTTC.

The chain links TRBV11-3 to TRBJ2-1, with a weak D call TRBD2 (5 bases). Trimming shortened V by 5 bases and J by 6 bases, and 14 bases separated the two germline ends. Germline V gene lookup returns CDR1 SGHNT and CDR2 YENEEA. The CDR3 has 14 residues. CDR3: CASSPTLVSNEQFF. The CDR3 DNA sequence: TGTGCCAGCAGCCCGACACTAGTATCCAATGAGCAGTTCTTC.

The rearrangement joins TRBV29-1 to TRBJ2-3; D perhaps matches TRBD2 (5 bases). Germline V CDR1 and CDR2: SQVTM, ANQGSEA. Trimming removed 8 bases from V and 8 bases from J, with 11 bases in between. The CDR3 consists of 10 residues. For the CDR3, the DNA is TGCAGCTTTCGAGGGCTTACGCAGTATTTT. The encoded protein is CSFRGLTQYF.

The gene calls are TRBV23-1 and TRBJ2-3; D unclear. TRBV23-1 counts as an open reading frame of uncertain function. This CDR3 comprises 16 residues. The V end lost 1 base, the J end lost 2 bases, and 13 bases lay between the germline ends. CDR3 region: CASSQLSGTNTDTQYF. The DNA for the CDR3 is TGCGCCAGCAGTCAATTGTCTGGTACGAACACAGATACGCAGTATTTT.

The chain carries TRBV5-1 and TRBJ1-4; D call uncertain. CDR1 is SGHRS, CDR2 YFSETQ, per germline. The CDR3 consists of 15 residues. The V and J ends lost 0 bases and 0 bases respectively, with 6 bases between them. The DNA for the CDR3 is TGCGCCAGCAGCTTGGACGGTCCAACTAATGAAAAACTGTTTTTT. Encoded protein: CASSLDGPTNEKLFF.